The entry below describes one TCR beta chain. This record belongs to a study of blood T cell repertoires in COVID-19. Only in-frame clones appear in the TCRdb table, and some are missing; sequencing was by immunoSEQ multiplex PCR. The sample carries 260,000 or so clones, 88% recorded once. CDR3 length: 17 residues. The V and J ends lost 5 bases and 2 bases, in that order; junction bases with no gene match: 7. CDR1 is SEHNR, CDR2 FQNEAQ, per germline (reference sequence). This clonotype originated in a man younger than 30 with active or convalescent COVID-19. Material for sequencing was peripheral blood. The rearrangement joins TRBV7-9 to TRBJ2-3; TRBD2 matches 13 bases. CDR3 nucleotides: TGTGCCAGCAGCACCGGGACTAGCGGGAAATACACAGATACGCAGTATTTT. Its protein is CASSTGTSGKYTDTQYF. The full variable domain, its missing parts supplied by reference TRBV7-9 and TRBJ2-3, is DTGVSQNPRHKITKRGQNVTFRCDPISEHNRLYWYRQTLGQGPEFLTYFQNEAQLEKSRLLSDRFSAERPKGSFSTLEIQRTEQGDSAMYLCASSTGTSGKYTDTQYFGPGTRLTVL.